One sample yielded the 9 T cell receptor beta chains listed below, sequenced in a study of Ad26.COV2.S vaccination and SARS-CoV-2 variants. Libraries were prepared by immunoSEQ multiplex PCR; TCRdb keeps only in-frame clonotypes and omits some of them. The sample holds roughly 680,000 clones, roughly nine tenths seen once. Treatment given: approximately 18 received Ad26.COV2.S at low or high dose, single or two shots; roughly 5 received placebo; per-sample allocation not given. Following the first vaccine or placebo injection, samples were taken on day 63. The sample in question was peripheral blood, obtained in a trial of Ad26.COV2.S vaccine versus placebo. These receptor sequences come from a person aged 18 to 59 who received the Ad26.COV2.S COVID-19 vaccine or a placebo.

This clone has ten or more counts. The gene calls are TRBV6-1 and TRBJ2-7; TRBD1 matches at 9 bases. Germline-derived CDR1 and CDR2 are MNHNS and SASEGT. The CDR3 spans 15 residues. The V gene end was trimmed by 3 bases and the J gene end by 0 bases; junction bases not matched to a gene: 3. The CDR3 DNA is TGTGCCAGCAGTGAGGGACAGGGTAGCTCCTACGAGCAGTACTTC. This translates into CASSEGQGSSYEQYF.

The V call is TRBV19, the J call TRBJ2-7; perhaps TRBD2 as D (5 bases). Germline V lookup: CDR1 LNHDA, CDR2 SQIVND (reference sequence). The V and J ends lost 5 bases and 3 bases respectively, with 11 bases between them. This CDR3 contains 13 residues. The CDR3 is CASSDERVYEQYF. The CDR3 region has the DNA TGTGCCAGTAGTGACGAGAGGGTCTACGAGCAGTACTTC.

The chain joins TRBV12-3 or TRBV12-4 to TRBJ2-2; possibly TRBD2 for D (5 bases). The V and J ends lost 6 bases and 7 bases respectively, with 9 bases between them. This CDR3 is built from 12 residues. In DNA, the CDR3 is TGTGCCAGCAGCCCGGGGAGCGGGGAGCTGTTTTTT. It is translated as CASSPGSGELFF.

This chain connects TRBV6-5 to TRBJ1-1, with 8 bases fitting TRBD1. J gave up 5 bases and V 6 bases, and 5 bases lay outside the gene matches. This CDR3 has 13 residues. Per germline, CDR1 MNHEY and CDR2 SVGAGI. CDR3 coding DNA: TGTGCCAGCAGCAGGACAGGGCGGACTGAAGCTTTCTTT. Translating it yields CASSRTGRTEAFF.

CDR3 sequence (DNA): TGCGCCAGCAGCCTGGATTCTAGCGGGGGGGAGCAGTTCTTC. Residues: CASSLDSSGGEQFF. This sequence joins TRBV5-1 and TRBJ2-1; TRBD2 matches 11 bases. CDR1 is SGHRS and CDR2 is YFSETQ in the germline V gene. The CDR3 length is 14 residues. After removal of 4 bases from V and 10 bases from J, the junction contained 7 bases not matched to a gene.

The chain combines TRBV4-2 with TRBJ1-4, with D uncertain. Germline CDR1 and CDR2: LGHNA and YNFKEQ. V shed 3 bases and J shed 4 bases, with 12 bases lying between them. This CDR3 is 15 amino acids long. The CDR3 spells CASSQPSDINEKLFF. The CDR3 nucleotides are TGTGCCAGCAGCCAGCCCTCGGATATTAATGAAAAACTGTTTTTT.

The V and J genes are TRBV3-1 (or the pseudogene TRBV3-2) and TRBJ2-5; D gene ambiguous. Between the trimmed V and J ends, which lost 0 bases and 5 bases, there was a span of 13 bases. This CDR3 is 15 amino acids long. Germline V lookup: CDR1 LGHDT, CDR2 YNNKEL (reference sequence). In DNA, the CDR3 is TGTGCCAGCAGCCAAGATCGGGTCCTGGGGGAGACCCAGTACTTC. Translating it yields CASSQDRVLGETQYF.

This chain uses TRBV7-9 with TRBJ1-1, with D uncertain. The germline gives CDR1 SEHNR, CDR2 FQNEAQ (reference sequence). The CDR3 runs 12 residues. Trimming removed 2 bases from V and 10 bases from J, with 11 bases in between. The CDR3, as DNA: TGTGCCAGCAGCTTACTCCCCCTAGGAGCTTTCTTT. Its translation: CASSLLPLGAFF.

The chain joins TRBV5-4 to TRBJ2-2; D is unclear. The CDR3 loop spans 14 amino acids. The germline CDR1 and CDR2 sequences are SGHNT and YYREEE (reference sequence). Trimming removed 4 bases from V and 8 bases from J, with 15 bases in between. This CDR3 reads CASSPPPPAGELFF. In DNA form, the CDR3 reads TGTGCCAGCAGCCCCCCCCCGCCGGCAGGGGAGCTGTTTTTT.